The rows below give T cell receptor beta chains drawn from one sample of a study of blood T cell repertoires in COVID-19. Here immunoSEQ multiplex PCR was the method, and the copy in TCRdb shows in-frame clones only, minus some. This sample has about 190,000 clones, with over 75% found just once. Sequencing used peripheral blood. All receptors derive from a man aged 50 or older who had recovered from COVID-19. The CDR3 runs from the conserved cysteine through the conserved F or W. D genes are given only for firm matches. Only part of the rows carry a size: once, few, many, or a class if the clone is expanded.

v_call: TRBV3-1/TRBV3-2; clone_size: NA; d_call: NA; j_call: TRBJ2-7; cdr3_nt: TGTGCCAGCAGCCAAGATCCCGGAGGGTCCTACGAGCAGTACTTC; cdr3_aa: CASSQDPGGSYEQYF
v_call: TRBV19; clone_size: NA; d_call: NA; j_call: TRBJ2-2; cdr3_nt: TGTGCCAGTAGCAAGCCGCGTCCAAAAACGATCACCGGGGAGCTGTTTTTT; cdr3_aa: CASSKPRPKTITGELFF
v_call: TRBV19; clone_size: NA; d_call: NA; j_call: TRBJ1-4; cdr3_nt: TGTGCCAGTAGTGGTCAGGGTGGCGAAAAACTGTTTTTT; cdr3_aa: CASSGQGGEKLFF
v_call: TRBV6-6; clone_size: once; d_call: NA; j_call: TRBJ2-7; cdr3_nt: TGTGCCAGCAGTCTAGGGGGAGGCGGGAGAGCGCCTGGGGAGCAGTACTTC; cdr3_aa: CASSLGGGGRAPGEQYF
v_call: TRBV9; clone_size: NA; d_call: NA; j_call: TRBJ1-4; cdr3_nt: TGTGCCAGCAGCAGAAGGGGGACCGCTAATGAAAAACTGTTTTTT; cdr3_aa: CASSRRGTANEKLFF
v_call: TRBV5-1; clone_size: NA; d_call: NA; j_call: TRBJ2-1; cdr3_nt: TGCGCCAGCAGAGAAGCAGCAGGAGCGGATGAGCAGTTCTTC; cdr3_aa: CASREAAGADEQFF
v_call: TRBV21-1; clone_size: NA; d_call: NA; j_call: TRBJ1-4; cdr3_nt: TGTGCCAGCAGCAAAGTAGCGGAAAAACTGTTTTTT; cdr3_aa: CASSKVAEKLFF
v_call: TRBV4-2; clone_size: NA; d_call: NA; j_call: TRBJ2-7; cdr3_nt: TGTGCCAGCAGCCAAGGGAGGGCAGTCTCCTACGAGCAGTACTTC; cdr3_aa: CASSQGRAVSYEQYF
v_call: TRBV6-5; clone_size: NA; d_call: TRBD1; j_call: TRBJ1-6; cdr3_nt: TGTGCCAGCAGTTACGGTGGACAGGGGGATTCACCCCTCCACTTT; cdr3_aa: CASSYGGQGDSPLHF
v_call: TRBV7-8; clone_size: NA; d_call: NA; j_call: TRBJ2-7; cdr3_nt: TGTGCCAGCAGCTTAGCGCAGGGGTGGTACGAGCAGTACTTC; cdr3_aa: CASSLAQGWYEQYF
v_call: TRBV4-3; clone_size: NA; d_call: TRBD2; j_call: TRBJ2-3; cdr3_nt: TGCGCCAGCAGTCTAACCTTCTCACTCAGCGGGATGGCAGATACGCAGTATTTT; cdr3_aa: CASSLTFSLSGMADTQYF
v_call: TRBV1; clone_size: few; d_call: NA; j_call: TRBJ1-4; cdr3_nt: TGCACCAGCAGCCAAGGTCTTAAGGTAACAGGGGTACATGAAAAACTGTTTTTT; cdr3_aa: CTSSQGLKVTGVHEKLFF
v_call: TRBV19; clone_size: NA; d_call: TRBD2; j_call: TRBJ2-1; cdr3_nt: TGTGCCAGTAGTTTACAGTGGTACATACTAGCGGACAATGAGCAGTTCTTC; cdr3_aa: CASSLQWYILADNEQFF
v_call: TRBV5-1; clone_size: NA; d_call: NA; j_call: TRBJ2-3; cdr3_nt: TGCGCCAGCAGCGAGAGCAGCACAGATACGCAGTATTTT; cdr3_aa: CASSESSTDTQYF
v_call: TRBV27; clone_size: few; d_call: TRBD2; j_call: TRBJ2-7; cdr3_nt: TGTGCCAGCAGCCGGCAGGCGGGGGAGAACGAGCAGTACTTC; cdr3_aa: CASSRQAGENEQYF
v_call: TRBV21-1; clone_size: NA; d_call: NA; j_call: TRBJ2-1; cdr3_nt: TGTGCCAGCAGCAAAGCACAGCATATAGCCTACAATGAGCAGTTCTTC; cdr3_aa: CASSKAQHIAYNEQFF
v_call: TRBV18; clone_size: NA; d_call: TRBD1; j_call: TRBJ2-7; cdr3_nt: TGTGCCAGCTCACCTACAGGGGGAGACTCCTACGAGCAGTACTTC; cdr3_aa: CASSPTGGDSYEQYF
v_call: TRBV7-8; clone_size: NA; d_call: NA; j_call: TRBJ1-3; cdr3_nt: TGTGCCAGCAGCCCAGTGTTCTCTGGAAACACCATATATTTT; cdr3_aa: CASSPVFSGNTIYF
v_call: TRBV29-1; clone_size: NA; d_call: NA; j_call: TRBJ1-3; cdr3_nt: TGCAGCGTCCAACAGGGCCCCTCTGGAAACACCATATATTTT; cdr3_aa: CSVQQGPSGNTIYF
v_call: TRBV6-5; clone_size: few; d_call: NA; j_call: TRBJ1-1; cdr3_nt: TGTGCCAGCAGTCGAAGGACTGAACTGAACACTGAAGCTTTCTTT; cdr3_aa: CASSRRTELNTEAFF
v_call: TRBV15; clone_size: NA; d_call: TRBD1; j_call: TRBJ1-2; cdr3_nt: TGTGCCACCAGCAGCAGGGGGCTGGGAGGCTACACCTTC; cdr3_aa: CATSSRGLGGYTF
v_call: TRBV6-2/TRBV6-3; clone_size: NA; d_call: TRBD1; j_call: TRBJ1-5; cdr3_nt: TGTGCCAGCAGCCCCAGGGACAGAACCCATCAGCCCCAGCATTTT; cdr3_aa: CASSPRDRTHQPQHF
v_call: TRBV6-6; clone_size: NA; d_call: NA; j_call: TRBJ1-2; cdr3_nt: TGTGCCAGCAATTTTCTAACAGGGCAAGGCTACACCTTC; cdr3_aa: CASNFLTGQGYTF
v_call: TRBV6-1; clone_size: NA; d_call: TRBD1; j_call: TRBJ1-5; cdr3_nt: TGTGCCAGCAGTGAAGAGGGCAGGGGGAGCAATCAGCCCCAGCATTTT; cdr3_aa: CASSEEGRGSNQPQHF
v_call: TRBV9; clone_size: NA; d_call: TRBD2; j_call: TRBJ2-3; cdr3_nt: TGTGCCAGCAGCGGAGTCGCGGGAGGAATGGATACGCAGTATTTT; cdr3_aa: CASSGVAGGMDTQYF
v_call: TRBV2; clone_size: NA; d_call: TRBD2; j_call: TRBJ2-1; cdr3_nt: TGTGCCAGCAGAAGACTAGCTTCCGGTTCCAATGAGCAGTTCTTC; cdr3_aa: CASRRLASGSNEQFF
v_call: TRBV5-4; clone_size: NA; d_call: NA; j_call: TRBJ1-5; cdr3_nt: TGTGCCAGCAGCTTGTTCGGCAGGGAAGCCCAGCCCCAGCATTTT; cdr3_aa: CASSLFGREAQPQHF
v_call: TRBV27; clone_size: NA; d_call: TRBD2; j_call: TRBJ2-3; cdr3_nt: TGTGCCATTCGGACTAGCGGCACAGATACGCAGTATTTT; cdr3_aa: CAIRTSGTDTQYF
v_call: TRBV5-1; clone_size: NA; d_call: TRBD1; j_call: TRBJ1-6; cdr3_nt: TGCGCCAGCAGCTTACAGGGGGCTGATAATTCACCCCTCCACTTT; cdr3_aa: CASSLQGADNSPLHF
v_call: TRBV6-5; clone_size: NA; d_call: TRBD1; j_call: TRBJ2-2; cdr3_nt: TGTGCCAGCAGTTACTCTACAGGGGAAGCCACCGGGGAGCTGTTTTTT; cdr3_aa: CASSYSTGEATGELFF
v_call: TRBV27; clone_size: NA; d_call: TRBD1; j_call: TRBJ2-1; cdr3_nt: TGTGCCAGCAGTTCAGTGACAGGGGGCCAGCAGTTCTTC; cdr3_aa: CASSSVTGGQQFF
v_call: TRBV5-1; clone_size: NA; d_call: NA; j_call: TRBJ2-5; cdr3_nt: TGCGCCAGCAGCTTCCGTGGGAGCCAAGAGACCCAGTACTTC; cdr3_aa: CASSFRGSQETQYF
v_call: TRBV5-8; clone_size: few; d_call: NA; j_call: TRBJ2-1; cdr3_nt: TGTGCCAGCAGCTCAACTGTGGGGCATGAGCAGTTCTTC; cdr3_aa: CASSSTVGHEQFF
v_call: TRBV5-4; clone_size: many; d_call: TRBD2; j_call: TRBJ2-7; cdr3_nt: TGTGCCAGCAGCGACTCTAGCGGGGGGAGCTCCTACGAGCAGTACTTC; cdr3_aa: CASSDSSGGSSYEQYF
v_call: TRBV27; clone_size: NA; d_call: TRBD2; j_call: TRBJ2-2; cdr3_nt: TGTGCCAGCAGTTTAAATCTCGGGACTAGTTTTAACACCGGGGAGCTGTTTTTT; cdr3_aa: CASSLNLGTSFNTGELFF
v_call: TRBV27; clone_size: NA; d_call: TRBD1; j_call: TRBJ1-6; cdr3_nt: TGTGCCAGCAGAGGGGGCAGGAATTCACCCCTCCACTTT; cdr3_aa: CASRGGRNSPLHF
v_call: TRBV7-9; clone_size: NA; d_call: TRBD2; j_call: TRBJ2-7; cdr3_nt: TGTGCCAGCAGCTTAGTTGGGTGGTCTAGCGGGGCTTACGAGCAGTACTTC; cdr3_aa: CASSLVGWSSGAYEQYF
v_call: TRBV10-3; clone_size: few; d_call: NA; j_call: TRBJ2-6; cdr3_nt: TGTGCCATCAGTGAGTCAGCAGGGCCTGGGGCCAACGTCCTGACTTTC; cdr3_aa: CAISESAGPGANVLTF
v_call: TRBV30; clone_size: NA; d_call: NA; j_call: TRBJ2-7; cdr3_nt: TGTGCCTGGAGTTTCGGTAGCTACGAGCAGTACTTC; cdr3_aa: CAWSFGSYEQYF
v_call: TRBV5-5; clone_size: NA; d_call: TRBD1; j_call: TRBJ1-2; cdr3_nt: TGTGCCAGCAGCATAGGGACAGGGGGCTTCTATGGCTACACCTTC; cdr3_aa: CASSIGTGGFYGYTF
v_call: TRBV6-1; clone_size: NA; d_call: TRBD2; j_call: TRBJ2-2; cdr3_nt: TGTGCCAGCAGTGAACTAGCGGACACCGGGGAGCTGTTTTTT; cdr3_aa: CASSELADTGELFF
v_call: TRBV27; clone_size: NA; d_call: NA; j_call: TRBJ2-1; cdr3_nt: TGTGCCAGCAGCGAAGACGGGAGTTACAATGAGCAGTTCTTC; cdr3_aa: CASSEDGSYNEQFF
v_call: TRBV2; clone_size: NA; d_call: TRBD2; j_call: TRBJ2-3; cdr3_nt: TGTGCCAGCAGCGGAAAACTAGCGGGAGGGGTAGATACGCAGTATTTT; cdr3_aa: CASSGKLAGGVDTQYF
v_call: TRBV29-1; clone_size: few; d_call: NA; j_call: TRBJ2-3; cdr3_nt: TGCAGCGTTGAGAAAAGCGGGAGCACAGATACGCAGTATTTT; cdr3_aa: CSVEKSGSTDTQYF
v_call: TRBV24-1; clone_size: few; d_call: NA; j_call: TRBJ2-1; cdr3_nt: TGTGCCACCAGTCCAGGGCGTGGATTCGATGAGCAGTTCTTC; cdr3_aa: CATSPGRGFDEQFF
v_call: TRBV9; clone_size: NA; d_call: NA; j_call: TRBJ1-1; cdr3_nt: TGTGCCAGCAGCGTAGCGTCAGGGCTCATGAACACTGAAGCTTTCTTT; cdr3_aa: CASSVASGLMNTEAFF
v_call: TRBV6-2/TRBV6-3; clone_size: NA; d_call: TRBD1; j_call: TRBJ1-5; cdr3_nt: TGTGCCAGCAGTTACTCGAGGACAGGGGGCCAGCCCCAGCATTTT; cdr3_aa: CASSYSRTGGQPQHF
v_call: TRBV10-3; clone_size: NA; d_call: TRBD2; j_call: TRBJ2-1; cdr3_nt: TGTGCCATCAGTGAGTCGGCTAGCGGAAACAATGAGCAGTTCTTC; cdr3_aa: CAISESASGNNEQFF
v_call: TRBV11-3; clone_size: few; d_call: NA; j_call: TRBJ1-5; cdr3_nt: TGTGCCAGCAGCTTAGTGGACGGAGGGATCAATCAGCCCCAGCATTTT; cdr3_aa: CASSLVDGGINQPQHF
v_call: TRBV29-1; clone_size: NA; d_call: NA; j_call: TRBJ2-1; cdr3_nt: TGCAGCGTTGACGCTAGTAATGAGCAGTTCTTC; cdr3_aa: CSVDASNEQFF
v_call: TRBV5-3; clone_size: few; d_call: TRBD1; j_call: TRBJ1-5; cdr3_nt: TGTGCCAGAAGCCTTCAGGGACAGGGGAATCAGCCCCAGCATTTT; cdr3_aa: CARSLQGQGNQPQHF
v_call: TRBV28; clone_size: NA; d_call: NA; j_call: TRBJ2-7; cdr3_nt: TGTGCCAGCAGTTTAATGACAGGGGAGGGCTACGAGCAGTACTTC; cdr3_aa: CASSLMTGEGYEQYF
v_call: TRBV6-2/TRBV6-3; clone_size: NA; d_call: TRBD2; j_call: TRBJ2-7; cdr3_nt: TGTGCCAGCAGTAAACCCCCCGGGACTAGCGCCTACGAGCAGTACTTC; cdr3_aa: CASSKPPGTSAYEQYF
v_call: TRBV24-1; clone_size: NA; d_call: NA; j_call: TRBJ2-3; cdr3_nt: TGTGCCACCAGTGATTTTGGGGGACTCAAAACAGATACGCAGTATTTT; cdr3_aa: CATSDFGGLKTDTQYF
v_call: TRBV6-4; clone_size: NA; d_call: TRBD1; j_call: TRBJ1-1; cdr3_nt: TGTGCCAGCAGTGCCCAGGGGGCGAACACTGAAGCTTTCTTT; cdr3_aa: CASSAQGANTEAFF
v_call: TRBV30; clone_size: NA; d_call: TRBD1; j_call: TRBJ1-6; cdr3_nt: TGTGCCTGGAGTTACCAGGACAGGGGGAGATCACCCCTCCACTTT; cdr3_aa: CAWSYQDRGRSPLHF
v_call: TRBV18; clone_size: NA; d_call: TRBD1; j_call: TRBJ1-5; cdr3_nt: TGTGCCAGCTCACCAAACCCGACAGGGAACAATCAGCCCCAGCATTTT; cdr3_aa: CASSPNPTGNNQPQHF
v_call: TRBV4-1; clone_size: NA; d_call: TRBD2; j_call: TRBJ2-1; cdr3_nt: TGCGCCAGCAGCCAAGATATCAGACTAGCGGGAGTAAGATTTGTTCGGTACAATGAGCAGTTCTTC; cdr3_aa: CASSQDIRLAGVRFVRYNEQFF
v_call: TRBV30; clone_size: NA; d_call: TRBD1; j_call: TRBJ1-5; cdr3_nt: TGTGCCTGGAGTCCCCAATTCTCGGTAAGGACAGGGGGCGGCAATCAGCCCCAGCATTTT; cdr3_aa: CAWSPQFSVRTGGGNQPQHF
v_call: TRBV5-6; clone_size: NA; d_call: NA; j_call: TRBJ2-6; cdr3_nt: TGTGCCAGCAGCTTGCGGGGTGGTGGGGCCAACGTCCTGACTTTC; cdr3_aa: CASSLRGGGANVLTF